This T cell receptor (beta chain) originates from a study of regulatory T cells in long-lasting Graves disease. This clonotype was recorded many times. Germline trimming cut 4 bases from V and 2 bases from J; bases unmatched to any gene: 22. In germline, CDR1 is MNHEY, CDR2 SMNVEV (reference sequence). The CDR3 contains 23 residues. With iRepertoire HTBI primers and Arm-PCR of CDR3 regions, TCR beta libraries were built. Using its own MiXCR run on the multiplex PCR reads, TCRdb lists one record per CDR3 protein. The table lists approximately 560,000 distinct CDR3 sequences, approximately 16% of them singletons. Time point noted: newly diagnosed GD, antithyroid drugs for less than 3 months. RNA from PBMCs was the source of the TCR library. This same sample was also part of a study on T cells in Graves' hyperthyroidism and ophthalmopathy.

The V and J genes are TRBV27 and TRBJ2-1; 14 nucleotides line up with TRBD2. The sequence derives from a man younger than 30 with Graves disease. This material consisted of peripheral blood mononuclear cells (PBMCs), taken at new diagnosis, from a patient treated with antithyroid drugs. CDR3 DNA sequence: TGTGCCAGCAGTTCCCGTCGACAGGGAAAACGGGGACTAGCGGGGGAGACCTACAATGAGCAGTTCTTC. Its protein product is CASSSRRQGKRGLAGETYNEQFF.